These 30 T cell receptor beta chains were all obtained from the same sample, sequenced in a study of cytotoxic CD8 clonotypes in ibrutinib-treated CLL. The protocol was immunoSEQ multiplex PCR, while the TCRdb copy is restricted to in-frame clones and leaves out a portion. Among 150,000 to 200,000 clones listed, roughly 80% were seen once. The starting material was PBMCs, obtained after 12 months of ibrutinib treatment. The receptors stem from a human donor with chronic lymphocytic leukemia.

The chain employs TRBV5-1 and TRBJ2-1; possibly TRBD2 for D (5 bases). Germline V gives CDR1 SGHRS, CDR2 YFSETQ. Between the trimmed V and J ends, which lost 0 bases and 6 bases, there was a span of 16 bases. CDR3 length: 16 amino acids. The CDR3 spells CASSLASRLAGNEQFF. The DNA for the CDR3 is TGCGCCAGCAGCTTGGCTTCGAGACTCGCGGGCAATGAGCAGTTCTTC.

The gene calls are TRBV7-9 and TRBJ1-2, with TRBD1 matching over 9 bases. In germline, CDR1 is SEHNR, CDR2 FQNEAQ (reference sequence). The CDR3 sequence is 16 residues long. V was clipped by 5 bases and J by 1 base; unmatched bases: 8. The CDR3 DNA reads as TGTGCCAGCAGCCCCCGGGACAGGGCCGTTAACTATGGCTACACCTTC. Amino acids: CASSPRDRAVNYGYTF.

The chain is built from TRBV6-5 and TRBJ1-6, with D tentatively TRBD1 (6 bases). Deletions cut 2 bases from V and 10 bases from J, with 12 bases between. Germline CDR1 and CDR2: MNHEY and SVGAGI. This CDR3 region has 14 residues. The CDR3 reads CASSYPKTGSPLHF. In DNA form, the CDR3 reads TGTGCCAGCAGTTACCCTAAGACAGGATCACCCCTCCACTTT.

The rearrangement joins TRBV5-1 to TRBJ2-1; TRBD1 matches 8 bases. Germline V gene data show CDR1 as SGHRS and CDR2 as YFSETQ. V gave up 2 bases and J gave up 7 bases; unmatched junction bases: 8. The CDR3 spans 15 residues. The CDR3 reads CASSLLGQGINEQFF. The CDR3 DNA sequence: TGCGCCAGCAGCTTACTTGGACAGGGAATAAATGAGCAGTTCTTC. The full variable domain, its missing parts supplied by reference TRBV5-1 and TRBJ2-1, is KAGVTQTPRYLIKTRGQQVTLSCSPISGHRSVSWYQQTPGQGLQFLFEYFSETQRNKGNFPGRFSGRQFSNSRSEMNVSTLELGDSALYLCASSLLGQGINEQFFGPGTRLTVL.

The rearrangement joins TRBV5-4 to TRBJ2-2; possibly TRBD1 or TRBD2 for D (6 bases each). There are 16 residues in the CDR3. Germline CDR1 reads SGHNT; CDR2 reads YYREEE (reference sequence). Trimming removed 2 bases from V and 2 bases from J, with 13 bases in between. As DNA, the CDR3 is TGTGCCAGCAGCTTCGGAACGGGGGCAAACACCGGGGAGCTGTTTTTT. Residues: CASSFGTGANTGELFF.

The V call is TRBV29-1, the J call TRBJ2-3; possible D gene TRBD2, 5 bases. The CDR3 is 13 amino acids. In germline, CDR1 is SQVTM, CDR2 ANQGSEA. V was clipped by 1 base and J by 1 base, with 6 bases between them. CDR3 DNA: TGCAGCGTTGAAGGGACTCGCACAGATACGCAGTATTTT. Encoded protein: CSVEGTRTDTQYF.

This chain uses TRBV7-2 with TRBJ2-7; the D gene could be TRBD1 or TRBD2 (5 bases each). The ends were cut back, 2 bases at V and 5 bases at J, with 13 bases in the middle. The CDR3 has 14 residues. Germline assignment: CDR1 SGHTA and CDR2 FQGNSA. CDR3: CASSLLGRTHEQYF. The CDR3 DNA is TGTGCCAGCAGCTTACTGGGACGGACCCACGAGCAGTACTTC. The whole variable domain, remainder taken from reference TRBV7-2 and TRBJ2-7, is GAGVSQSPSNKVTEKGKDVELRCDPISGHTALYWYRQSLGQGLEFLIYFQGNSAPDKSGLPSDRFSAERTGGSVSTLTIQRTQQEDSAVYLCASSLLGRTHEQYFGPGTRLTVT.

V is TRBV5-1 and J is TRBJ1-6; D is possibly TRBD1 (6 bases). From germline, CDR1 is SGHRS and CDR2 YFSETQ. V was pared by 3 bases and J by 7 bases, with 14 bases between. This CDR3 has 15 residues. This CDR3 is CASSSLDSGNSPLHF. The CDR3 bases are TGCGCCAGCAGCTCACTGGACAGCGGGAATTCACCCCTCCACTTT.

This chain links TRBV28 with TRBJ2-7; a possible D gene is TRBD1 (7 bases). V lost 2 bases, J lost 4 bases, and 12 bases lay in between. The CDR3 length is 14 residues. Germline loops: CDR1 MDHEN, CDR2 SYDVKM. CDR3 loop: CASSLSRGRYEQYF. In DNA form, the CDR3 reads TGTGCCAGCAGTTTAAGCAGGGGGAGGTACGAGCAGTACTTC.

The chain employs TRBV28 and TRBJ1-1; D is undetermined. Trimming took off 1 base at V and 6 bases at J, with 15 bases between the two ends. The CDR3 loop spans 15 amino acids. The germline V gene has CDR1 MDHEN and CDR2 SYDVKM. CDR3 loop: CASSLSRTRSAEAFF. The CDR3 nucleotides read TGTGCCAGCAGTTTATCAAGGACTCGCTCGGCTGAAGCTTTCTTT.

The chain uses TRBV27 and TRBJ2-2; 8 nucleotides align to TRBD2. Germline V gene sequence: CDR1 MNHEY, CDR2 SMNVEV (reference sequence). V lost 7 bases to trimming and J lost 1 base; unmatched junction nucleotides: 5. This CDR3 region has 15 residues. CDR3 in DNA: TGTGCCAGCACGGGGGGGCAGGGGAACACCGGGGAGCTGTTTTTT. It translates to CASTGGQGNTGELFF.

V usage is TRBV4-1 and J usage is TRBJ1-5; 8 positions match TRBD1. Germline V gene lookup returns CDR1 MGHRA and CDR2 YSYEKL. There are 13 residues in the CDR3. V was clipped by 3 bases and J by 5 bases; unmatched bases: 0. In nucleotides, the CDR3 is TGCGCCAGCAGCCAGGACAGGGATCAGCCCCAGCATTTT. Its translation is CASSQDRDQPQHF.

The V and J genes are TRBV9 and TRBJ2-1; the D gene is possibly TRBD1 (6 bases). Germline assignment: CDR1 SGDLS and CDR2 YYNGEE. With 0 bases removed from V and 0 bases from J, the gap between germline ends came to 7 bases. CDR3 size: 15 residues. CDR3 amino acids: CASSVDRASYNEQFF. CDR3 DNA sequence: TGTGCCAGCAGCGTAGACAGGGCCTCCTACAATGAGCAGTTCTTC.

The V and J genes are TRBV21-1 and TRBJ2-3; the listed D gene, TRBD2, was not tested against the DNA. TRBV21-1 is an annotated pseudogene. This CDR3 is built from 17 residues. For the CDR3, the DNA is TGTGCCAGCAGCAAAGTTGCGGCGGAGGTTAGCACAGATACGCAGTATTTT. This encodes CASSKVAAEVSTDTQYF.

Many counts were recorded for this clone. Here the CDR3 reads CAIRAQDNSPLHF. In DNA, the CDR3 is TGTGCCATCAGGGCGCAGGATAATTCACCCCTCCACTTT. The chain has TRBV10-3 and TRBJ1-6, with D unclear. This CDR3 has 13 residues. V was shortened by 6 bases and J by 5 bases, with 8 bases between the two germline ends. CDR1 is ENHRY and CDR2 is SYGVKD in the germline V gene.

J is TRBJ2-1 and V is TRBV6-6; 9 bases agree with TRBD2. V shed 2 bases and J 6 bases; nucleotides not matched to a gene: 8. Germline V gene sequence: CDR1 MNHNY, CDR2 SVGAGI (reference sequence). CDR3 size: 16 residues. The CDR3 is CASSYAAGTSSNEQFF. The CDR3, as DNA: TGTGCCAGCAGTTACGCGGCCGGGACTAGCAGCAATGAGCAGTTCTTC.

The CDR3 is CASSLRVARGFQETQYF. CDR3 in DNA: TGTGCCAGCAGCCTAAGAGTAGCGCGCGGATTCCAAGAGACCCAGTACTTC. This rearrangement joins TRBV14 to TRBJ2-5, with a weak D call TRBD2 (5 bases). V lost 4 bases and J 1 base, leaving 19 bases between the germline ends. From germline, CDR1 is SGHDN and CDR2 FVKESK. The CDR3 has 17 residues.

The gene calls are TRBV9 and TRBJ1-2; 10 bases align to TRBD1. The CDR3 totals 19 residues. The V gene end was trimmed by 0 bases and the J gene end by 4 bases; junction bases not matched to a gene: 15. The V gene's germline CDR1 is SGDLS and CDR2 YYNGEE. CDR3: CASSVEGWLTGGAGYGYTF. CDR3 coding DNA: TGTGCCAGCAGCGTAGAGGGGTGGTTGACAGGGGGCGCCGGCTATGGCTACACCTTC.

The chain uses TRBV18 and TRBJ1-1, with D maybe TRBD1 (5 bases). The CDR3 is 15 amino acids. V lost 0 bases and J 5 bases, leaving 13 bases between the germline ends. Germline lookup yields CDR1 KGHSH and CDR2 LQKENI. DNA for the CDR3: TGTGCCAGCTCACCACCTTCCCAGGGTGGTACTGAAGCTTTCTTT. Translated: CASSPPSQGGTEAFF.

The chain uses TRBV7-2 and TRBJ2-3; D is possibly TRBD1 (5 bases). V shed 6 bases and J shed 0 bases, with 13 bases lying between them. The CDR3 spans 15 residues. In germline, CDR1 is SGHTA, CDR2 FQGNSA. This chain's CDR3 is CASSPRAASTDTQYF. The DNA of the CDR3 is TGTGCCAGCAGTCCCAGGGCAGCGAGCACAGATACGCAGTATTTT.

The chain has TRBV6-6 and TRBJ2-3; 7 bases align to TRBD1. Germline CDR1 reads MNHNY; CDR2 reads SVGAGI (reference sequence). This CDR3 has 14 amino acids. J gave up 2 bases and V 6 bases, and 5 bases lay outside the gene matches. The CDR3 sequence: CASRRTGSTDTQYF. CDR3 nucleotide sequence: TGTGCCAGCAGGAGGACAGGCTCCACAGATACGCAGTATTTT.

J is TRBJ1-2 and V is TRBV7-9; D is ambiguous. From germline, CDR1 is SEHNR and CDR2 FQNEAQ (reference sequence). The germline V and J ends were trimmed by 3 bases and 0 bases, with 2 bases remaining between them. The CDR3 consists of 12 residues. This CDR3 is CASSFPNYGYTF. In DNA form, the CDR3 reads TGTGCCAGCAGCTTTCCTAACTATGGCTACACCTTC.

The gene calls are TRBV28 and TRBJ1-5, with a possible D match to TRBD1 (5 bases). Trimming removed 5 bases at V and 0 bases at J, with 11 bases between. Germline values: CDR1 MDHEN, CDR2 SYDVKM. The CDR3 contains 15 residues. CDR3 in DNA: TGTGCCAGCAGTATCTACGACAGTAGCAATCAGCCCCAGCATTTT. It specifies CASSIYDSSNQPQHF.

This rearrangement joins TRBV27 to TRBJ1-2, with 7 bases fitting TRBD1. Looked up from germline, CDR1 is MNHEY and CDR2 is SMNVEV (reference sequence). V was pared by 5 bases and J by 7 bases, with 7 bases of the junction left unmatched. The CDR3 has 13 amino acids. In DNA, the CDR3 is TGTGCCAGCAGTGCCAACAGGGGCCGTGGCTACACCTTC. This sequence encodes CASSANRGRGYTF.

The chain recombines TRBV6-1 with TRBJ2-7; D is perhaps TRBD1 (6 bases). V gave up 10 bases and J gave up 1 base, with 8 bases separating them. CDR3 length: 11 amino acids. The V gene's germline CDR1 is MNHNS and CDR2 SASEGT. CDR3 sequence reads: CATGQSYEQYF. DNA for the CDR3: TGTGCCACCGGACAGTCCTACGAGCAGTACTTC.

This clone was found a few times. The V and J genes are TRBV18 and TRBJ2-1; maybe TRBD1 (6 bases). Trimming pared 3 bases from V and 5 bases from J, leaving 11 bases between. The CDR3 contains 14 residues. Looked up from germline, CDR1 is KGHSH and CDR2 is LQKENI. The CDR3 DNA is TGTGCCAGCTCACCGGGGACACCGAACAATGAGCAGTTCTTC. As protein: CASSPGTPNNEQFF.

This sequence joins TRBV4-1 and TRBJ2-3; no definite D call. Per the germline V gene, CDR1 is MGHRA and CDR2 is YSYEKL. This CDR3 has 17 amino acids. V was cut by 0 bases and J by 0 bases, with 13 bases left in between. CDR3 in DNA: TGCGCCAGCAGCCAAGATTTCGGAGCGACTAGCACAGATACGCAGTATTTT. Amino acids: CASSQDFGATSTDTQYF.

The V call is TRBV10-3, the J call TRBJ2-3; TRBD2 matches 16 bases. This CDR3 comprises 18 residues. V gave up 6 bases and J gave up 4 bases; unmatched junction bases: 10. Germline CDR1 is ENHRY and CDR2 is SYGVKD. The CDR3 here is CAIRTGLAGGPGADTQYF. In DNA form, the CDR3 reads TGTGCCATCAGGACGGGACTAGCGGGAGGGCCCGGGGCAGATACGCAGTATTTT.

This chain joins TRBV19 and TRBJ1-5, with a weak D call TRBD1 (6 bases). This CDR3 has 12 amino acids. V lost 11 bases to trimming and J lost 1 base, with 9 bases between them. The germline CDR1 and CDR2 sequences are LNHDA and SQIVND (reference sequence). The CDR3 bases are TGTGCCGGCGGACAGAGCAATCAGCCCCAGCATTTT. Translation: CAGGQSNQPQHF.

J is TRBJ2-5 and V is TRBV6-1; 10 bases match TRBD1. V lost 3 bases to trimming and J lost 3 bases; unmatched junction nucleotides: 7. CDR1 and CDR2 (germline): MNHNS, SASEGT. The CDR3 has 16 residues. The CDR3 sequence is CASSEDSGTGEETQYF. DNA of the CDR3: TGTGCCAGCAGTGAGGATTCCGGGACAGGGGAAGAGACCCAGTACTTC.